One sample yielded the 6 T cell receptor beta chains listed below, sequenced in a study of T cell responses to AZD1222 COVID-19 vaccine. The table came from immunoSEQ multiplex PCR; TCRdb's copy has only in-frame clones and leaves some out. Of around 80,000 clones listed, around 90% are singletons. The sample was peripheral blood, taken 28 days after the second AZD1222 dose. The receptors were gathered from an adult who received the AZD1222 COVID-19 vaccine.

The V gene is TRBV7-6, the J gene TRBJ1-5; 9 positions agree with TRBD1. The CDR3 totals 15 residues. Per the germline V gene, CDR1 is SGHVS and CDR2 is FNYEAQ. Trimming at V came to 4 bases and at J to 6 bases, leaving 7 bases not matched to a gene. CDR3 in DNA: TGTGCCAGCAGCTCCGGGACAGGGATTACTCAGCCCCAGCATTTT. Amino acid sequence: CASSSGTGITQPQHF.

The chain links TRBV6-2 or TRBV6-3 to TRBJ1-5; 7 nucleotides line up with TRBD1. J lost 5 bases, V lost 4 bases, and 2 bases had no gene match. The germline gives CDR1 MNHEY, CDR2 SVGEGT. The CDR3 is made up of 13 amino acids. CDR3 sequence reads: CASSFTGDQPQHF. The CDR3 nucleotides are TGTGCCAGCAGTTTTACAGGGGATCAGCCCCAGCATTTT.

Regarding this clone: Other DNA sequences in this sample translate to the same CDR3. The CDR3 DNA sequence: TGCAGCGTGGGACTTTACAATGAGCAGTTCTTC. This encodes CSVGLYNEQFF. The V call is TRBV29-1, the J call TRBJ2-1; possibly TRBD2 for D (6 bases). Per the germline V gene, CDR1 is SQVTM and CDR2 is ANQGSEA. The CDR3 consists of 11 residues. Between the trimmed V and J ends, which lost 6 bases and 4 bases, there was a span of 7 bases.

The chain couples TRBV18 to TRBJ2-2; D tentatively fits TRBD1 or TRBD2 (5 bases each). Germline values: CDR1 KGHSH, CDR2 LQKENI. The CDR3 spans 18 residues. V shed 3 bases and J shed 4 bases, with 21 bases lying between them. CDR3 protein: CASSPVLAAFGGTGELFF. The CDR3 nucleotides are TGTGCCAGCTCACCGGTATTGGCGGCGTTTGGGGGCACCGGGGAGCTGTTTTTT.

This rearrangement joins TRBV7-8 to TRBJ2-5, with a possible D match to TRBD2 (6 bases). CDR1 and CDR2 (germline): SGHVS, FQNEAQ. The length of the CDR3 is 18 residues. V was pared by 1 base and J by 4 bases, with 22 bases between. In DNA form, the CDR3 reads TGTGCCAGCAGCTTAGGTCGGGCTAGCGCGATGTGGGGAGAGACCCAGTACTTC. Amino acids: CASSLGRASAMWGETQYF.

CDR3 DNA: TGTGCCAGCAGTGAGGGACTAGCGGGCGGATACGAGCAGTACTTC. Translated, it gives CASSEGLAGGYEQYF. The V call is TRBV2, the J call TRBJ2-7; TRBD2 aligns across 12 bases. With V trimmed by 3 bases and J by 4 bases, 4 bases remained unmatched. This CDR3 is 15 amino acids long. The germline CDR1 and CDR2 sequences are SNHLY and FYNNEI.